Below are 7 T cell receptor beta chains sequenced from a single sample in a study of control samples from healthy donors and cancer patients. Some clones are missing from TCRdb's copy, which holds only in-frame ones; the method was immunoSEQ multiplex PCR. The sample consists of roughly 120,000 clones, around 88% of them appearing once. The sequenced sample was blood. These receptors all come from a woman in her forties or fifties in good health.

This chain joins TRBV5-4 and TRBJ1-2; TRBD1 matches at 7 bases. Germline-derived CDR1 and CDR2 are SGHNT and YYREEE (reference sequence). V was pared by 5 bases and J by 3 bases, with 4 bases of the junction left unmatched. The CDR3 covers 13 residues. Here the CDR3 DNA reads TGTGCCAGCAGACCCGGGACAGACTATGGCTACACCTTC. Amino acid sequence: CASRPGTDYGYTF.

The rearrangement joins TRBV6-5 to TRBJ2-5, with unresolved D. From germline, CDR1 is MNHEY and CDR2 SVGAGI. The CDR3 has 14 residues. V was trimmed by 2 bases and J by 3 bases, leaving 10 bases between them. The CDR3 nucleotides are TGTGCCAGCAGTTACGCGTCTCTCGAAGAGACCCAGTACTTC. It is translated as CASSYASLEETQYF.

V gene TRBV19 combines with J gene TRBJ2-1; 10 nucleotides agree with TRBD2. This CDR3 contains 15 residues. Germline CDR1 and CDR2: LNHDA and SQIVND (reference sequence). The junction had 4 bases not matched to a gene; V was cut back by 3 bases and J by 5 bases. For the CDR3, the DNA is TGTGCCAGTAGTATTTACCTAGCGGGGGACAATGAGCAGTTCTTC. Translation: CASSIYLAGDNEQFF.

V is TRBV30 and J is TRBJ1-5, with 7 bases matching TRBD1. CDR3 size: 13 residues. V gave up 0 bases and J gave up 6 bases; unmatched junction bases: 2. CDR1 is GTSNPN, CDR2 SVGIG, per germline (reference sequence). The CDR3 loop reads CAWSVQGRQPQHF. For the CDR3, the DNA is TGTGCCTGGAGTGTACAGGGGCGTCAGCCCCAGCATTTT.

The chain links TRBV14 to TRBJ2-1, with 7 bases fitting TRBD2. Trimming cost V 5 bases and J 9 bases; bases outside gene matches: 7. The CDR3 is 13 residues long. Germline CDR1 SGHDN, CDR2 FVKESK. The CDR3 protein is CASSYLAGLEQFF. In nucleotides, the CDR3 is TGTGCCAGCAGCTATTTAGCGGGCCTTGAGCAGTTCTTC.

The V gene is TRBV19, the J gene TRBJ2-3; 7 bases fit TRBD2. Germline CDR1 and CDR2: LNHDA and SQIVND (reference sequence). This CDR3 comprises 15 residues. V lost 0 bases to trimming and J lost 3 bases; unmatched junction nucleotides: 3. The CDR3 sequence is CASSIDGGRTDTQYF. The CDR3 region has the DNA TGTGCCAGTAGTATAGACGGGGGGAGGACAGATACGCAGTATTTT. Full variable domain (missing parts from reference TRBV19 and TRBJ2-3): DGGITQSPKYLFRKEGQNVTLSCEQNLNHDAMYWYRQDPGQGLRLIYYSQIVNDFQKGDIAEGYSVSREKKESFPLTVTSAQKNPTAFYLCASSIDGGRTDTQYFGPGTRLTVL.

The J gene is TRBJ1-6, the V gene TRBV5-5; D is perhaps TRBD1 (5 bases). CDR3 length: 15 amino acids. Germline V lookup: CDR1 SGHKS, CDR2 YYEKEE (reference sequence). V was clipped by 4 bases and J by 7 bases, with 15 bases between them. CDR3 protein: CASSLLGTVNSPLHF. CDR3 DNA sequence: TGTGCCAGCAGCCTTCTGGGGACGGTAAATTCACCCCTCCACTTT.